This T cell receptor beta chain was recovered during a study of cytomegalovirus exposure and HLA in healthy donors. 60 Vbeta and 13 Jbeta primers were used in PCR. Profiling relied on immunoSEQ multiplex PCR, and the TCRdb table lists in-frame clones only, not all of them. The sample records approximately 81,000 clones, roughly 72% being singletons. The trim removed 3 bases at V and 8 bases at J, leaving 4 bases unmatched. Germline CDR1 SGHTA, CDR2 FQGTGA. The CDR3 contains 15 residues. The TCR originated in a woman aged 45 to 65 in good health and CMV-seropositive. This chain connects TRBV7-3 to TRBJ2-1, with 13 nucleotides matching TRBD2. The sequenced sample consisted of PBMCs. CDR3 sequence (DNA): TGTGCCAGCAGCTTTACTAGCGGGAGGGCCTATGAGCAGTTCTTC. This gives the protein CASSFTSGRAYEQFF.